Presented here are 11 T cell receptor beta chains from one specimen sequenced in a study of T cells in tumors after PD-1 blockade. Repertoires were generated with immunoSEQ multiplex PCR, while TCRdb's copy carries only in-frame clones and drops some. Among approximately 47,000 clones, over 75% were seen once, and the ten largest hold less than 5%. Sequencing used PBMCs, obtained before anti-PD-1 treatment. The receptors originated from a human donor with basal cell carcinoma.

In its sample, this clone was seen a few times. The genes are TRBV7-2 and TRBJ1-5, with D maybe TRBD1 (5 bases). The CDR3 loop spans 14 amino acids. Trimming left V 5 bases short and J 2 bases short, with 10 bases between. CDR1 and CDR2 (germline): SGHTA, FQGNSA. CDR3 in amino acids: CASSQRGGNQPQHF. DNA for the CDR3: TGTGCCAGCAGCCAAAGGGGCGGCAATCAGCCCCAGCATTTT.

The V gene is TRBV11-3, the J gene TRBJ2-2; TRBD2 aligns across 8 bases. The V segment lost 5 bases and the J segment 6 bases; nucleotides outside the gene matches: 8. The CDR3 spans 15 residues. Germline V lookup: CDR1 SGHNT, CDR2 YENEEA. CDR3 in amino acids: CASSRPGGVAGELFF. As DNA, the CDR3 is TGTGCCAGCAGCCGACCCGGGGGGGTGGCCGGGGAGCTGTTTTTT.

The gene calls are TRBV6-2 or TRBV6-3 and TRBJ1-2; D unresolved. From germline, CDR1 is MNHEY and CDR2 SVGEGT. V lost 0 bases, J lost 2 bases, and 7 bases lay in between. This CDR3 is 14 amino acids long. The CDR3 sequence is CASSYSRSNYGYTF. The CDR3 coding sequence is TGTGCCAGCAGTTACTCGAGGTCCAACTATGGCTACACCTTC.

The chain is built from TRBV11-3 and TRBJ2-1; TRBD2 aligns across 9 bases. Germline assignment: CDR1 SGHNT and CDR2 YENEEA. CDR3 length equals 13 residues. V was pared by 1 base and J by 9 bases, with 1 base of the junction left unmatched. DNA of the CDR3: TGTGCCAGCAGCTTAGGTAGCGGGGGTGAGCAGTTCTTC. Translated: CASSLGSGGEQFF.

DNA of the CDR3: TGCGCCAGCAGCTTGGCCGGGACAGGGTTCGAGCAGTACTTC. This encodes CASSLAGTGFEQYF. The J gene is TRBJ2-7, the V gene TRBV5-1; 9 bases are shared with TRBD1. CDR3 length: 14 amino acids. J gave up 6 bases and V 0 bases, and 4 bases lay outside the gene matches. CDR1 is SGHRS and CDR2 is YFSETQ in the germline V gene. The full variable domain, in which reference TRBV5-1 and TRBJ2-7 provide the parts outside the CDR3, is KAGVTQTPRYLIKTRGQQVTLSCSPISGHRSVSWYQQTPGQGLQFLFEYFSETQRNKGNFPGRFSGRQFSNSRSEMNVSTLELGDSALYLCASSLAGTGFEQYFGPGTRLTVT.

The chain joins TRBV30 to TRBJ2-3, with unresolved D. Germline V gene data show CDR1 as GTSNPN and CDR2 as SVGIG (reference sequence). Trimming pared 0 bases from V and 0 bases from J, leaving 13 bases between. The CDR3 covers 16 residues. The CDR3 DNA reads TGTGCCTGGAGTGTATCTCCTGTCACTAGCACAGATACGCAGTATTTT. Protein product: CAWSVSPVTSTDTQYF.

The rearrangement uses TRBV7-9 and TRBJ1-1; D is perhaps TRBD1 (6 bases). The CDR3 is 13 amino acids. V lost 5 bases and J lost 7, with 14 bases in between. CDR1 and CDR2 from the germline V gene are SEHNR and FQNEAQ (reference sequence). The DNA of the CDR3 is TGTGCCAGCAGCCTCGAGGGGGGAGATGAAGCTTTCTTT. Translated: CASSLEGGDEAFF. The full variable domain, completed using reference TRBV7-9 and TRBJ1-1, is DTGVSQNPRHKITKRGQNVTFRCDPISEHNRLYWYRQTLGQGPEFLTYFQNEAQLEKSRLLSDRFSAERPKGSFSTLEIQRTEQGDSAMYLCASSLEGGDEAFFGQGTRLTVV.

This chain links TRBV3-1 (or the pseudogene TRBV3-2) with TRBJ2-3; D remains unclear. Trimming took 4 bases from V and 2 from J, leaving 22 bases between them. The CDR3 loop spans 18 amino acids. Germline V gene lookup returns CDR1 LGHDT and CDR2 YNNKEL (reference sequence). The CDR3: CASSRYGLGKGHTDTQYF. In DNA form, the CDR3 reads TGTGCCAGCAGCCGATATGGTCTGGGTAAGGGCCACACAGATACGCAGTATTTT.

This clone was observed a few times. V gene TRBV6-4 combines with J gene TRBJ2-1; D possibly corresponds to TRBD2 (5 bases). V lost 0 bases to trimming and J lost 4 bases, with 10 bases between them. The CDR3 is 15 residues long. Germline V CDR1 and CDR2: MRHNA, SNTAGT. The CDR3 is CASSDSYEGYNEQFF. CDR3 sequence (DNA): TGTGCCAGCAGTGACTCGTATGAGGGTTACAATGAGCAGTTCTTC.

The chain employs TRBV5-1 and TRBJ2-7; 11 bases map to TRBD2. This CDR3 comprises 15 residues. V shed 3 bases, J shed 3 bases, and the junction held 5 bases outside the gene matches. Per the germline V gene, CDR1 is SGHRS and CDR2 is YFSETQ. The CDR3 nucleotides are TGCGCCAGCAGCTCGGGACTAGCGGAACTCTACGAGCAGTACTTC. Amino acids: CASSSGLAELYEQYF.

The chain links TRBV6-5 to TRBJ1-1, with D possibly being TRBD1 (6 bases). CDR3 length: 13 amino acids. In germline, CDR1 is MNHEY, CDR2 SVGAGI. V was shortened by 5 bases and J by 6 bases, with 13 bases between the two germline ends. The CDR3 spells CASSPGTSPEAFF. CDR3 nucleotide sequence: TGTGCCAGCAGTCCCGGGACAAGTCCTGAAGCTTTCTTT.